This is a list of T cell receptor beta chains from one sample in a study of blood T cells in healthy people across ages. TCRdb analysed the 5' RACE reads with MiXCR anew, one entry per CDR3 protein. The sample consists of roughly 800,000 distinct CDR3 sequences, about 36% of them appearing once. Sequenced sample: blood. These receptors all stem from a young man in good health. The CDR3 runs from the conserved cysteine through the conserved F or W. The order of the fields is V gene, clone size, D gene, CDR3 length, J gene, CDR3 protein, CDR3 DNA. A D gene is named only where the DNA matches it firmly. A clone size is listed for some rows: how often the clone was seen (once, few, many), or a class if it is expanded.

V gene: TRBV5-5
clone size: NA
D gene: NA
CDR3 length: 14
J gene: TRBJ2-1
CDR3 protein: CASSVSPLYNEQFF
CDR3 DNA: TGTGCCAGCAGCGTGTCGCCGCTCTACAATGAGCAGTTCTTC

V gene: TRBV11-2
clone size: many
D gene: NA
CDR3 length: 13
J gene: TRBJ2-1
CDR3 protein: CASSAGQNNEQFF
CDR3 DNA: TGCGCCAGCAGCGCCGGACAGAACAATGAGCAGTTCTTC

V gene: TRBV20-1
clone size: NA
D gene: TRBD1
CDR3 length: 13
J gene: TRBJ1-2
CDR3 protein: CSAATGVGYGYTF
CDR3 DNA: TGCAGTGCTGCTACAGGGGTGGGCTATGGCTACACCTTC

V gene: TRBV4-1
clone size: few
D gene: NA
CDR3 length: 16
J gene: TRBJ2-2
CDR3 protein: CASSQDYPGATGELFF
CDR3 DNA: TGCGCCAGCAGCCAAGATTATCCAGGGGCCACCGGGGAGCTGTTTTTT

V gene: TRBV7-2
clone size: NA
D gene: NA
CDR3 length: 17
J gene: TRBJ1-6
CDR3 protein: CASSPRTRSSYNSPLHF
CDR3 DNA: TGTGCCAGCAGCCCTCGGACGAGGAGCTCCTATAATTCACCCCTCCACTTT

V gene: TRBV4-3
clone size: few
D gene: NA
CDR3 length: 16
J gene: TRBJ2-5
CDR3 protein: CASSLTGTANQETQYF
CDR3 DNA: TGCGCCAGCAGCCTAACCGGGACCGCTAACCAAGAGACCCAGTACTTC

V gene: TRBV15
clone size: few
D gene: NA
CDR3 length: 13
J gene: TRBJ2-2
CDR3 protein: CATSRGATGELFF
CDR3 DNA: TGTGCCACCAGCAGAGGGGCGACCGGGGAGCTGTTTTTT

V gene: TRBV20-1
clone size: NA
D gene: NA
CDR3 length: 15
J gene: TRBJ2-7
CDR3 protein: CSARDLRVGYNEQYF
CDR3 DNA: TGCAGTGCTAGAGATCTAAGGGTCGGCTACAATGAGCAGTACTTC

V gene: TRBV4-3
clone size: many
D gene: NA
CDR3 length: 13
J gene: TRBJ2-3
CDR3 protein: CASSKQRADTQYF
CDR3 DNA: TGCGCCAGCAGCAAGCAGCGGGCAGATACGCAGTATTTT

V gene: TRBV7-3
clone size: many
D gene: NA
CDR3 length: 14
J gene: TRBJ2-7
CDR3 protein: CASSLTGQSDEQYF
CDR3 DNA: TGTGCCAGCAGCTTGACAGGACAGAGCGACGAGCAGTACTTC

V gene: TRBV19
clone size: NA
D gene: NA
CDR3 length: 14
J gene: TRBJ2-3
CDR3 protein: CASSVAVSTDTQYF
CDR3 DNA: TGTGCCAGTAGCGTAGCCGTTAGCACAGATACGCAGTATTTT

V gene: TRBV5-1
clone size: few
D gene: NA
CDR3 length: 17
J gene: TRBJ2-6
CDR3 protein: CASSSTAANPGANVLTF
CDR3 DNA: TGCGCCAGCAGCTCGACGGCAGCGAACCCTGGGGCCAACGTCCTGACTTTC

V gene: TRBV6-6
clone size: many
D gene: NA
CDR3 length: 12
J gene: TRBJ2-7
CDR3 protein: CASSYSDYEQYF
CDR3 DNA: TGTGCCAGCAGTTACAGCGACTACGAGCAGTACTTC

V gene: TRBV6-9
clone size: few
D gene: TRBD1
CDR3 length: 16
J gene: TRBJ2-5
CDR3 protein: CASSLWPGQWQETQYF
CDR3 DNA: TGTGCCAGCAGCCTATGGCCGGGACAGTGGCAAGAGACCCAGTACTTC

V gene: TRBV20-1
clone size: NA
D gene: NA
CDR3 length: 14
J gene: TRBJ1-1
CDR3 protein: CSARDRGRPNEAFF
CDR3 DNA: TGCAGTGCTAGAGATCGAGGCAGACCGAATGAAGCTTTCTTT

V gene: TRBV6-1
clone size: few
D gene: NA
CDR3 length: 14
J gene: TRBJ2-7
CDR3 protein: CASSEDSRGSEQYF
CDR3 DNA: TGTGCCAGCAGTGAAGATTCTAGGGGTTCCGAGCAGTACTTC

V gene: TRBV20-1
clone size: NA
D gene: TRBD1
CDR3 length: 15
J gene: TRBJ2-7
CDR3 protein: CSASSGTVASYEQYF
CDR3 DNA: TGCAGTGCCTCCTCCGGGACAGTCGCCTCCTACGAGCAGTACTTC

V gene: TRBV12-3/TRBV12-4
clone size: NA
D gene: NA
CDR3 length: 14
J gene: TRBJ1-5
CDR3 protein: CASSFWGVDQPQHF
CDR3 DNA: TGTGCCAGCAGTTTTTGGGGGGTCGATCAGCCCCAGCATTTT

V gene: TRBV7-3
clone size: NA
D gene: TRBD2
CDR3 length: 14
J gene: TRBJ2-1
CDR3 protein: CASSPSGGQNEQFF
CDR3 DNA: TGTGCCAGCAGCCCTAGCGGGGGTCAGAATGAGCAGTTCTTC

V gene: TRBV14
clone size: NA
D gene: NA
CDR3 length: 16
J gene: TRBJ1-2
CDR3 protein: CASSQDTGQGNYGYTF
CDR3 DNA: TGTGCCAGCAGCCAAGATACGGGGCAGGGCAACTATGGCTACACCTTC

V gene: TRBV4-1
clone size: NA
D gene: NA
CDR3 length: 13
J gene: TRBJ1-6
CDR3 protein: CASSRITDSPLHF
CDR3 DNA: TGCGCCAGCAGCCGAATAACGGATTCACCCCTCCACTTT